The next 7 T cell receptor beta chains were all read from a single sample in a study of blood T cell repertoires in COVID-19. Profiling relied on immunoSEQ multiplex PCR, and the TCRdb table lists in-frame clones only, not all of them. The sample includes fewer than 200,000 clones, 83% seen only once; the top ten take roughly 19%. Material for sequencing was peripheral blood. Receptors originate from an older woman who had recovered from COVID-19.

V gene TRBV5-4 combines with J gene TRBJ2-2; 10 positions match TRBD2. The CDR3 sequence is 16 residues long. Germline CDR1 and CDR2: SGHNT and YYREEE (reference sequence). V was pared by 0 bases and J by 7 bases, with 6 bases of the junction left unmatched. The CDR3 nucleotides read TGTGCCAGCAGCTTGGGGCTAGCGGGAGTCGGCGGGGAGCTGTTTTTT. Translation gives CASSLGLAGVGGELFF. Based on the CDR3 plus reference TRBV5-4 and TRBJ2-2, the full variable domain is ETGVTQSPTHLIKTRGQQVTLRCSSQSGHNTVSWYQQALGQGPQFIFQYYREEENGRGNFPPRFSGLQFPNYSSELNVNALELDDSALYLCASSLGLAGVGGELFFGEGSRLTVL.

The V and J genes are TRBV6-5 and TRBJ1-5; TRBD1 aligns across 9 bases. The CDR3 is made up of 16 amino acids. The ends lost 4 bases at V and 6 bases at J; junction bases unmatched: 10. Germline lookup yields CDR1 MNHEY and CDR2 SVGAGI. CDR3 coding DNA: TGTGCCAGCAGTTCCCGGGACAGGGAATGGAGTCAGCCCCAGCATTTT. The encoded protein is CASSSRDREWSQPQHF.

V and J are TRBV5-6 and TRBJ2-7, with 8 bases fitting TRBD1. The CDR3 is 13 residues long. Germline CDR1 SGHDT, CDR2 YYEEEE. Germline trimming cut 4 bases from V and 6 bases from J; bases unmatched to any gene: 6. CDR3 residues: CASSRQGWREQYF. The CDR3 region has the DNA TGTGCCAGCAGCCGACAGGGGTGGCGCGAGCAGTACTTC.

The chain carries TRBV4-1 and TRBJ2-3, with D possibly TRBD1 on 6 matching bases. Germline V gene sequence: CDR1 MGHRA, CDR2 YSYEKL. With 3 bases removed from V and 1 base from J, the gap between germline ends came to 11 bases. The CDR3 sequence is 15 residues long. As DNA, the CDR3 is TGCGCCAGCAGCCAGGGGGCAATCGGCACAGATACGCAGTATTTT. Translating it yields CASSQGAIGTDTQYF.

The chain uses TRBV29-1 and TRBJ2-3; perhaps TRBD1 as D (5 bases). The V gene's germline CDR1 is SQVTM and CDR2 ANQGSEA. The CDR3 spans 17 residues. Trimming cost V 4 bases and J 2 bases, with 22 bases left between them. Here the CDR3 reads CSVGFGATGVLTDTQYF. CDR3 nucleotides: TGCAGCGTTGGGTTTGGGGCAACCGGCGTACTCACAGATACGCAGTATTTT.

This sequence joins TRBV2 and TRBJ2-7, with 15 bases identical to TRBD2. In germline, CDR1 is SNHLY, CDR2 FYNNEI. V trimming: 10 bases; J trimming: 6 bases; junction bases outside the gene matches: 7. This CDR3 spans 14 amino acids. DNA for the CDR3: TGTGCCAAGGGACTAGCGGGGGGCCTTAGCGAGCAGTACTTC. Protein: CAKGLAGGLSEQYF. Variable domain in full (rest from reference TRBV2 and TRBJ2-7): EPEVTQTPSHQVTQMGQEVILRCVPISNHLYFYWYRQILGQKVEFLVSFYNNEISEKSEIFDDQFSVERPDGSNFTLKIRSTKLEDSAMYFCAKGLAGGLSEQYFGPGTRLTVT.

V is TRBV7-9 and J is TRBJ2-7; D is ambiguous. The V end was cut by 0 bases, the J end by 2 bases, with 11 bases between. The V gene's germline CDR1 is SEHNR and CDR2 FQNEAQ (reference sequence). The CDR3 extends over 15 amino acids. CDR3 in amino acids: CASSLAWSDPYEQYF. For the CDR3, the DNA is TGTGCCAGCAGCTTAGCTTGGAGCGATCCCTACGAGCAGTACTTC.